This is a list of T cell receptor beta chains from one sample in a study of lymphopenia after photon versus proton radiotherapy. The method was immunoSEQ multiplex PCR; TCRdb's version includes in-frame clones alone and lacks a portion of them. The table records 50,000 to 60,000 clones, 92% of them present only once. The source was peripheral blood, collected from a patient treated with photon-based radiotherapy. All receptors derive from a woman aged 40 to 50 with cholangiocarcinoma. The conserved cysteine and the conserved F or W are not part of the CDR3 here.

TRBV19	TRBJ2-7	ASSARRDHIREQY
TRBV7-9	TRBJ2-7	ASSLGVSDEQY
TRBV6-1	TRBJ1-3	ASSVQGELILHSGNTIY
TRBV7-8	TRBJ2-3	ASSWKRGEAAANTQY
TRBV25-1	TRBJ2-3	ASSAASPDTQY
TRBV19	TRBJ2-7	ASSIHLVRDRSSYEQY
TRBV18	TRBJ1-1	ASSPQGTGSGVTEAF
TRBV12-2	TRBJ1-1	ASRPPLSGARDTEAF
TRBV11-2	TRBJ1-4	ASSGGAGVSPNEKLF
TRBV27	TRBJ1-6	ASSLRTYNSPLH
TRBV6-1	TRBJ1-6	ASSDQGVLLPINSPLH
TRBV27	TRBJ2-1	ASSTLGGRNEQF